A selection of T cell receptor beta chains follows, all from one sample in a study of identical twins. Via MiXCR, TCRdb re-called the 5' RACE reads, giving one row per CDR3 protein. In the table there are about 690,000 distinct CDR3 sequences, 21% of which are singletons. This sample was shared with a second study, whose subject was T cells expressing NK-cell markers.

Sequencing was done on a sample of PBMCs. The receptors shown here come from a woman between 18 and 29 years old in good health. Both conserved end residues are trimmed from each CDR3.

J gene: TRBJ1-5; V gene: TRBV12-3/TRBV12-4; CDR3 protein: ASSFRGGQPQH
J gene: TRBJ2-7; V gene: TRBV7-9; CDR3 protein: ASSLMGGEQY
J gene: TRBJ2-6; V gene: TRBV11-1; CDR3 protein: ASSWGGLSLSGANVLT
J gene: TRBJ2-1; V gene: TRBV12-5; CDR3 protein: ASGPPGLAANEQF
J gene: TRBJ1-3; V gene: TRBV19; CDR3 protein: ASSIGTGSGNTIY
J gene: TRBJ1-2; V gene: TRBV20-1; CDR3 protein: SARDLSYGYT
J gene: TRBJ1-1; V gene: TRBV12-3/TRBV12-4; CDR3 protein: ASSLYRAGTEAF
J gene: TRBJ2-7; V gene: TRBV7-8; CDR3 protein: ASSGGDRLSYEQY
J gene: TRBJ2-7; V gene: TRBV15; CDR3 protein: ATSIAAAYEQY
J gene: TRBJ2-6; V gene: TRBV27; CDR3 protein: ASSSRDRYSGANVLT
J gene: TRBJ2-7; V gene: TRBV12-2; CDR3 protein: ASRLPPQGDAEQY
J gene: TRBJ2-1; V gene: TRBV18; CDR3 protein: ASSPPGGAAYNEQF
J gene: TRBJ2-1; V gene: TRBV9; CDR3 protein: ASSAHPRGTFNNEQF
J gene: TRBJ2-5; V gene: TRBV7-2; CDR3 protein: ASSSGPILTKETQY
J gene: TRBJ2-1; V gene: TRBV29-1; CDR3 protein: SVGQGSNEQF
J gene: TRBJ2-2; V gene: TRBV7-9; CDR3 protein: ARLDDTGELF
J gene: TRBJ2-5; V gene: TRBV27; CDR3 protein: ASSAMYQETQY
J gene: TRBJ2-3; V gene: TRBV20-1; CDR3 protein: SARVPPDTQY
J gene: TRBJ2-1; V gene: TRBV7-6; CDR3 protein: ASSLAGALTYNEQF
J gene: TRBJ2-1; V gene: TRBV12-3/TRBV12-4; CDR3 protein: ASSRTLNEQF
J gene: TRBJ2-2; V gene: TRBV29-1; CDR3 protein: SVGNIGGTGELF
J gene: TRBJ1-2; V gene: TRBV2; CDR3 protein: ASSGLDSTIYGYT
J gene: TRBJ2-7; V gene: TRBV7-9; CDR3 protein: ASTREGLNYEQY
J gene: TRBJ2-7; V gene: TRBV29-1; CDR3 protein: SVHDRNSYEQY
J gene: TRBJ2-7; V gene: TRBV29-1; CDR3 protein: SVGQSSYEQY
J gene: TRBJ2-3; V gene: TRBV4-2; CDR3 protein: ASSQGQARGGTQY
J gene: TRBJ2-3; V gene: TRBV5-1; CDR3 protein: ASSLVASGRGGDTQY
J gene: TRBJ2-7; V gene: TRBV12-3/TRBV12-4; CDR3 protein: ASSLGPIGPYEQY
J gene: TRBJ2-7; V gene: TRBV20-1; CDR3 protein: SASETGDHEQY
J gene: TRBJ1-1; V gene: TRBV20-1; CDR3 protein: SARRQGLFEEAF
J gene: TRBJ2-5; V gene: TRBV29-1; CDR3 protein: SVGGTGQETQY
J gene: TRBJ2-1; V gene: TRBV15; CDR3 protein: ATSGRDSNEQF
J gene: TRBJ1-3; V gene: TRBV10-3; CDR3 protein: AISLTGESGNTIY
J gene: TRBJ2-2; V gene: TRBV11-1; CDR3 protein: ASSLSAGLGQGRKNTGELF
J gene: TRBJ2-7; V gene: TRBV7-2; CDR3 protein: ASSLSSGPYEQY
J gene: TRBJ2-5; V gene: TRBV10-3; CDR3 protein: AISGGTVYQETQY
J gene: TRBJ1-6; V gene: TRBV20-1; CDR3 protein: SARDRYSPLH
J gene: TRBJ2-2; V gene: TRBV7-3; CDR3 protein: ASSYPPGGELF
J gene: TRBJ2-3; V gene: TRBV20-1; CDR3 protein: SAGPGGTDTQY
J gene: TRBJ1-4; V gene: TRBV27; CDR3 protein: ASSIRDRGGEKLF
J gene: TRBJ2-7; V gene: TRBV20-1; CDR3 protein: SARQGEVEQY
J gene: TRBJ2-5; V gene: TRBV9; CDR3 protein: ASSVAGTETQY
J gene: TRBJ2-3; V gene: TRBV5-1; CDR3 protein: ASSSQFDTQY
J gene: TRBJ1-4; V gene: TRBV7-2; CDR3 protein: ASSPGSPRKLF
J gene: TRBJ2-3; V gene: TRBV2; CDR3 protein: ASSEASLAGGSSTDTQY
J gene: TRBJ1-4; V gene: TRBV20-1; CDR3 protein: SASRAGGLF
J gene: TRBJ1-5; V gene: TRBV9; CDR3 protein: ASSVGAGGMSQPQH
J gene: TRBJ2-4; V gene: TRBV5-6; CDR3 protein: ASSLAQGAAIQY
J gene: TRBJ2-7; V gene: TRBV25-1; CDR3 protein: ASSAGLAGGYEQY